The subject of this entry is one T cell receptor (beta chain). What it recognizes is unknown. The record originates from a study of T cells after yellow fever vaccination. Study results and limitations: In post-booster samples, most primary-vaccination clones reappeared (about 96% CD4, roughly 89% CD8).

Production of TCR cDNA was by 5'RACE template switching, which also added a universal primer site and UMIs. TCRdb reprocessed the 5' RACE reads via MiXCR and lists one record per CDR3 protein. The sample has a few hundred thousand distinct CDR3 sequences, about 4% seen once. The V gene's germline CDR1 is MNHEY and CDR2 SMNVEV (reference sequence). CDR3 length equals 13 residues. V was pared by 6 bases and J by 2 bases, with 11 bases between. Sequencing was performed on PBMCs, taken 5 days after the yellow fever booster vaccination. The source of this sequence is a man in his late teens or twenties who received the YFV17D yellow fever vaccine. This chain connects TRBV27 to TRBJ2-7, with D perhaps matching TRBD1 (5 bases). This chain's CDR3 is CASRAQGPYEQYF. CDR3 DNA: TGTGCCAGCAGAGCTCAGGGTCCCTACGAGCAGTACTTC.